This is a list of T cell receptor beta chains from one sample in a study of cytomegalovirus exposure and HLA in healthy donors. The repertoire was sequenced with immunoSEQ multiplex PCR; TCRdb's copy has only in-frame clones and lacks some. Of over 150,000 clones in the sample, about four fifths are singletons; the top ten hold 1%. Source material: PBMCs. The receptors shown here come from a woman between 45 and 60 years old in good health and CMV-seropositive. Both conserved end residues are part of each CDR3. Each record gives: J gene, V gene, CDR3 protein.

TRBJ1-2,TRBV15,CTTSRVRVRDGYTF
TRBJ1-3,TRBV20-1,CSSPKGNTIYF
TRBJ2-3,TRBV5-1,CASSLRTSGGTGADTQYF
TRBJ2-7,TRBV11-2,CASSAREGSGGAYEQYF
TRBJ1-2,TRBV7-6,CASSLGLQGPDYGYTF
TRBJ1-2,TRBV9,CASSVAGSGGDGYTF
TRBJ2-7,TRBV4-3,CASSQDDRLYEQYF
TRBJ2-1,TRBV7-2,CASTPGGSGSYNEQFF
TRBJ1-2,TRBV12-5,CASGLVLSAAGYTF
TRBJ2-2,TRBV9,CASSVYPGGHTGELFF
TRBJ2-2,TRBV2,CASSWTGELPNTGELFF
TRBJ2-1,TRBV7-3,CASSLRPSGGIGNEQFF
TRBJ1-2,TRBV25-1,CASSARVANYGYTF
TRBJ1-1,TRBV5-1,CASSLGVNTEAFF
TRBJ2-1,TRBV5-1,CASSLELEQFF
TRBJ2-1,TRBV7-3,CASSWQGTLAYNEQFF
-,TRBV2,CASTGTGRPYEQYF
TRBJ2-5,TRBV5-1,CASSWTGTRETQYF
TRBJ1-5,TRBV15,CATSRMIQDQPQHF
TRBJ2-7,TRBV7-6,CASSPSGSTYEQYF
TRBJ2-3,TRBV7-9,CASSFRGTDTQYF
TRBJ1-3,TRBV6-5,CASRPDRFSGNTIYF
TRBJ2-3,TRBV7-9,CASSNSGGTDTQYF
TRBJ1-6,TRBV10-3,CAIRGTDNSPLHF
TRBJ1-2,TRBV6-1,CASVSGQANYGYTF